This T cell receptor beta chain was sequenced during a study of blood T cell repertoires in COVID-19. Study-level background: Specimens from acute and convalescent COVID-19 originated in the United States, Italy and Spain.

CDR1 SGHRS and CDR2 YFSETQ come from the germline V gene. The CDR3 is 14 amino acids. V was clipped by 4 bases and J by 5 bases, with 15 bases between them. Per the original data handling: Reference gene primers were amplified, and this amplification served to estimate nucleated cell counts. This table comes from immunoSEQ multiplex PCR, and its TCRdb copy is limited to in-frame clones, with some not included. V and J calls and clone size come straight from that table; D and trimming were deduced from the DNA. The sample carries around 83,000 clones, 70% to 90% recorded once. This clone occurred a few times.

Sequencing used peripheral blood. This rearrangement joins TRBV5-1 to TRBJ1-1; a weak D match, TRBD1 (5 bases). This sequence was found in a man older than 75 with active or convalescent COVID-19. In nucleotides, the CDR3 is TGCGCCAGCAGCCAGCTCAGGGAAGGGACTGAAGCTTTCTTT. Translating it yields CASSQLREGTEAFF.